Listed below are T cell receptor beta chains from one sample, sequenced in a study of shared clonotypes between healthy human individuals. Measured with immunoSEQ multiplex PCR; TCRdb has only the in-frame clones, and not every one. The repertoire holds some 320,000 clones, with roughly 87% as singletons. The sample was memory CD8+ T cells sorted from blood. The receptor set was obtained from a man in his late teens or twenties in good health. Both conserved end residues are part of each CDR3. Fields, in order: J gene, V gene, clone size, D gene, CDR3 protein, CDR3 DNA. D genes are given only for firm matches. Not all rows give a size; the values are once, few, many and, for expanded clones, a class.

j_call: TRBJ2-2
v_call: TRBV9
clone_size: -
d_call: TRBD2
cdr3_aa: CASTPRRTSGRDSVGELFF
cdr3_nt: TGTGCCAGCACCCCCCGTAGGACTAGCGGGAGGGATTCGGTCGGGGAGCTGTTTTTT

j_call: TRBJ2-1
v_call: TRBV14
clone_size: -
d_call: -
cdr3_aa: CASSQGGARQFF
cdr3_nt: TGTGCCAGCAGCCAAGGAGGGGCGAGACAGTTCTTC

j_call: TRBJ2-7
v_call: TRBV5-4
clone_size: -
d_call: -
cdr3_aa: CASSLKDAYEQYF
cdr3_nt: TGTGCCAGCAGCTTGAAGGACGCCTACGAGCAGTACTTC

j_call: TRBJ1-5
v_call: TRBV28
clone_size: -
d_call: -
cdr3_aa: CASSTPSQPQHF
cdr3_nt: TGTGCCAGCAGCACCCCAAGTCAGCCCCAGCATTTT

j_call: TRBJ2-7
v_call: TRBV27
clone_size: -
d_call: -
cdr3_aa: CASSLSSNYEQYF
cdr3_nt: TGTGCCAGCAGTTTGTCTTCAAATTACGAGCAGTACTTC

j_call: TRBJ2-2
v_call: TRBV7-2
clone_size: -
d_call: -
cdr3_aa: CASSLAGGNTGELFF
cdr3_nt: TGTGCCAGCAGCTTAGCGGGAGGGAACACCGGGGAGCTGTTTTTT

j_call: TRBJ2-7
v_call: TRBV14
clone_size: -
d_call: TRBD1
cdr3_aa: CASSPGTGLIHHEQYF
cdr3_nt: TGTGCCAGCAGTCCGGGGACAGGGCTTATTCACCACGAGCAGTACTTC

j_call: TRBJ2-1
v_call: TRBV11-2
clone_size: -
d_call: TRBD2
cdr3_aa: CASSLGAGAMDEQFF
cdr3_nt: TGTGCCAGCAGCTTAGGCGCGGGAGCTATGGATGAGCAGTTCTTC

j_call: TRBJ2-7
v_call: TRBV19
clone_size: few
d_call: -
cdr3_aa: CASSLVVNGEQYF
cdr3_nt: TGTGCCAGTAGTTTGGTGGTGAACGGTGAGCAGTACTTC

j_call: TRBJ1-5
v_call: TRBV4-1
clone_size: -
d_call: TRBD1
cdr3_aa: CASSRGQGGYQPQHF
cdr3_nt: TGCGCCAGCAGCCGGGGACAGGGGGGATATCAGCCCCAGCATTTT

j_call: TRBJ2-7
v_call: TRBV4-3
clone_size: -
d_call: -
cdr3_aa: CASSQDGGSVYEQYF
cdr3_nt: TGCGCCAGCAGCCAAGATGGGGGTTCAGTCTACGAGCAGTACTTC

j_call: TRBJ2-7
v_call: TRBV6-5
clone_size: -
d_call: TRBD1
cdr3_aa: CASSYLPTGGPYEQYF
cdr3_nt: TGTGCCAGCAGTTACCTTCCGACAGGGGGCCCCTACGAGCAGTACTTC

j_call: TRBJ2-7
v_call: TRBV25-1
clone_size: -
d_call: TRBD1
cdr3_aa: CASSEPGQGYEQYF
cdr3_nt: TGTGCCAGCAGTGAGCCGGGACAGGGCTACGAGCAGTACTTC

j_call: TRBJ2-1
v_call: TRBV19
clone_size: -
d_call: -
cdr3_aa: CASNPGKGSNNEQFF
cdr3_nt: TGTGCCAGTAACCCCGGGAAGGGGAGTAACAATGAGCAGTTCTTC

j_call: TRBJ1-5
v_call: TRBV4-1
clone_size: once
d_call: -
cdr3_aa: CASSQDPLDQPQHF
cdr3_nt: TGCGCCAGCAGCCAAGATCCCCTAGATCAGCCCCAGCATTTT

j_call: TRBJ2-7
v_call: TRBV10-3
clone_size: -
d_call: TRBD1
cdr3_aa: CAISWDSTYEQYF
cdr3_nt: TGTGCCATCAGTTGGGACAGCACCTACGAGCAGTACTTC

j_call: TRBJ2-7
v_call: TRBV5-6
clone_size: -
d_call: TRBD1
cdr3_aa: CASSLGDRARYEQYF
cdr3_nt: TGTGCCAGCAGCTTGGGGGACAGGGCCCGCTACGAGCAGTACTTC

j_call: TRBJ1-2
v_call: TRBV9
clone_size: once
d_call: -
cdr3_aa: CASSVADRTYGYTF
cdr3_nt: TGTGCCAGCAGCGTGGCAGACAGGACTTATGGCTACACCTTC

j_call: TRBJ2-3
v_call: TRBV2
clone_size: -
d_call: TRBD2
cdr3_aa: CASRAPGLATDTQYF
cdr3_nt: TGTGCCAGCAGAGCCCCGGGACTAGCGACAGATACGCAGTATTTT

j_call: TRBJ2-2
v_call: TRBV9
clone_size: -
d_call: TRBD1
cdr3_aa: CASSPRTGSTGELFF
cdr3_nt: TGTGCCAGCAGCCCGAGGACAGGATCCACCGGGGAGCTGTTTTTT

j_call: TRBJ2-3
v_call: TRBV27
clone_size: -
d_call: -
cdr3_aa: CASSPIGIGNTDTQYF
cdr3_nt: TGTGCCAGCAGTCCTATAGGGATAGGGAACACAGATACGCAGTATTTT

j_call: TRBJ2-5
v_call: TRBV28
clone_size: -
d_call: TRBD1
cdr3_aa: CASSRTGRYQETQYF
cdr3_nt: TGTGCCAGCAGTCGGACAGGAAGGTACCAAGAGACCCAGTACTTC

j_call: TRBJ2-5
v_call: TRBV13
clone_size: -
d_call: -
cdr3_aa: CASSLARLKETQYF
cdr3_nt: TGTGCCAGCAGCTTAGCCAGGTTGAAGGAGACCCAGTACTTC

j_call: TRBJ1-4
v_call: TRBV5-6
clone_size: -
d_call: -
cdr3_aa: CASSFGSGPNEKLFF
cdr3_nt: TGTGCCAGCAGCTTTGGGTCCGGCCCTAATGAAAAACTGTTTTTT

j_call: TRBJ2-7
v_call: TRBV4-3
clone_size: -
d_call: -
cdr3_aa: CASSQGAWGEPAYEQYF
cdr3_nt: TGCGCCAGCAGCCAGGGAGCGTGGGGGGAGCCGGCCTACGAGCAGTACTTC

j_call: TRBJ1-2
v_call: TRBV27
clone_size: -
d_call: -
cdr3_aa: CASSLSNGYGYTF
cdr3_nt: TGTGCCAGCAGTTTATCGAATGGCTATGGCTACACCTTC

j_call: TRBJ2-5
v_call: TRBV4-2
clone_size: few
d_call: TRBD2
cdr3_aa: CASSQGGAGGQETQYF
cdr3_nt: TGTGCCAGCAGCCAAGGGGGAGCGGGGGGGCAAGAGACCCAGTACTTC

j_call: TRBJ2-7
v_call: TRBV18
clone_size: few
d_call: -
cdr3_aa: CASSYGQGLRGGEQYF
cdr3_nt: TGTGCCAGCTCCTACGGACAAGGACTTCGCGGCGGGGAGCAGTACTTC

j_call: TRBJ1-2
v_call: TRBV6-1
clone_size: -
d_call: -
cdr3_aa: CASSEDGRGFNYGYTF
cdr3_nt: TGTGCCAGCAGTGAAGACGGCAGGGGTTTCAACTATGGCTACACCTTC

j_call: TRBJ2-7
v_call: TRBV27
clone_size: -
d_call: -
cdr3_aa: CASRGLASYEQYF
cdr3_nt: TGTGCCAGCAGGGGCTTGGCCTCCTACGAGCAGTACTTC

j_call: TRBJ2-7
v_call: TRBV5-6
clone_size: -
d_call: TRBD2
cdr3_aa: CASSSGLAYEQYF
cdr3_nt: TGTGCCAGCAGCTCGGGACTAGCCTACGAGCAGTACTTC

j_call: TRBJ2-1
v_call: TRBV27
clone_size: -
d_call: -
cdr3_aa: CASSLSTYNEQFF
cdr3_nt: TGTGCCAGCAGTTTATCGACATACAATGAGCAGTTCTTC

j_call: TRBJ2-7
v_call: TRBV11-2
clone_size: once
d_call: -
cdr3_aa: CASSLDTGSSYEQYF
cdr3_nt: TGTGCCAGCAGCTTAGATACGGGAAGCTCCTACGAGCAGTACTTC

j_call: TRBJ1-3
v_call: TRBV28
clone_size: many
d_call: -
cdr3_aa: CASSLGLNSGNTIYF
cdr3_nt: TGTGCCAGCAGTCTAGGGTTGAACTCTGGAAACACCATATATTTT

j_call: TRBJ2-7
v_call: TRBV15
clone_size: -
d_call: -
cdr3_aa: CATSRGDFNEQYF
cdr3_nt: TGTGCCACCAGCAGAGGCGATTTCAACGAGCAGTACTTC